The T cell receptor beta chain described here comes from a study of blood T cell repertoires in COVID-19. For the study at large: Both acute and convalescent COVID-19 samples were obtained from the United States, Italy and Spain. PBMCs, B-cell-depleted T cells, or T cells provided the cDNA or gDNA that made up the material.

This CDR3 has 14 residues. Trimming stripped 4 bases from V and 2 bases from J, with 11 bases between. Germline CDR1 SEHNR, CDR2 FQNEAQ (reference sequence). Per the authors' pipeline: The assay estimated nucleated cells by amplifying reference gene primers. Some clones are missing from TCRdb's copy, which holds only in-frame ones; the method was immunoSEQ multiplex PCR. Clonal size and the V and J genes are those of that table, whereas D and trimming came from the DNA. The data contain around 250,000 clones, about 87% of them seen just once; the ten biggest clones take up approximately 7.2%. The clonotype originates from a woman in her seventies with active or convalescent COVID-19. The chain carries TRBV7-9 and TRBJ1-1; weak D call: TRBD1 (6 bases). The sequenced sample was peripheral blood. The DNA for the CDR3 is TGTGCCAGCAGCTCTAGGGGGGGAAACACTGAAGCTTTCTTT. It specifies CASSSRGGNTEAFF.